Listed below are T cell receptor beta chains from one sample, sequenced in a study of OX40 agonist ivuxolimab in advanced cancers. Profiling relied on immunoSEQ multiplex PCR, and the TCRdb table lists in-frame clones only, not all of them. The sample shows 65,000 to 75,000 clones, around 88% of them seen only once. Sequenced here: CD4+ or CD8+ T cells sorted from blood, sampled in a trial of the OX40 agonist ivuxolimab. The receptor set was obtained from an adult with an advanced solid tumor such as melanoma, head and neck, liver or kidney cancer. The CDR3 runs from the conserved cysteine through the conserved F or W. D genes are given only for firm matches. The listing skips clone size in some rows; elsewhere it reads once, few, many or a size class.

j_call v_call clone_size d_call cdr3_length cdr3_nt cdr3_aa
TRBJ1-2 TRBV6-5 - - 13 TGTGCCAGCAGTCAGGGACACAGCTATGGCTACACCTTC CASSQGHSYGYTF
TRBJ1-1 TRBV5-5 - - 15 TGTGCCAGCAGCACCGGACCGAGTATTGAGACTGAAGCTTTCTTT CASSTGPSIETEAFF
TRBJ1-1 TRBV6-6 - - 13 TGTGCCAGCAGTTACGGGGGGAACACTGAAGCTTTCTTT CASSYGGNTEAFF
TRBJ2-1 TRBV27 once TRBD2 12 TGTGCCAGCAGGGGACTAGCGAATGAGCAGTTCTTC CASRGLANEQFF
TRBJ2-5 TRBV7-9 - - 13 TGTGCCAGCAGCCAGGTTGGCCAAGAGACCCAGTACTTC CASSQVGQETQYF
TRBJ2-3 TRBV11-2 - - 16 TGTGCCAGCAGCTTAGCTAGCTTAGGAAGCACAGATACGCAGTATTTT CASSLASLGSTDTQYF
TRBJ2-1 TRBV19 - TRBD2 19 TGTGCCAGTAGTATAACCTCGGCTAGCGGGGGGCCCCGGTACAATGAGCAGTTCTTC CASSITSASGGPRYNEQFF
TRBJ1-1 TRBV7-9 - - 12 TGTGCCAGCAGCAATATAGTAGGGGAAGCTTTCTTT CASSNIVGEAFF
TRBJ2-2 TRBV5-8 - - 15 TGTGCCAGCAGCGTCGACAGACTGAACACCGGGGAGCTGTTTTTT CASSVDRLNTGELFF
TRBJ2-5 TRBV19 - - 13 TGTGCCAGTGTGGGGGGCCGGGGGGAGACCCAGTACTTC CASVGGRGETQYF
TRBJ1-2 TRBV7-8 - - 14 TGTGCCAGCAGCCGGACCCAGGACGGCTATGGCTACACCTTC CASSRTQDGYGYTF
TRBJ2-3 TRBV6-1 - TRBD1 16 TGTGCCAGCAGTGCCCGACAGGGTGGTATGACAGATACGCAGTATTTT CASSARQGGMTDTQYF
TRBJ1-3 TRBV2 - TRBD1 16 TGTGCCAGCAGCGTTCGGGACAGTTCCACTGGAAACACCATATATTTT CASSVRDSSTGNTIYF
TRBJ2-1 TRBV5-1 - TRBD2 16 TGCGCCAGCAGCTTGGCGAGCGGGGCTCTTTTCGATGAGCAGTTCTTC CASSLASGALFDEQFF
TRBJ1-1 TRBV6-5 - - 13 TGTGCCAGCAGATTAAAACAGGGCACTGAAGCTTTCTTT CASRLKQGTEAFF
TRBJ1-5 TRBV6-6 - TRBD1 13 TGTGCCAGCAGCTACAGGGGGGATCAGCCCCAGCATTTT CASSYRGDQPQHF
TRBJ1-4 TRBV2 few - 13 TGTGCCAGCAGGGGGGACGGTCCTGAAAAACTGTTTTTT CASRGDGPEKLFF
TRBJ2-7 TRBV7-2 - - 17 TGTGCCAGCAGCCTGGGGGCAGCCTTCTACAATGCCTACGAGCAGTACTTC CASSLGAAFYNAYEQYF
TRBJ1-5 TRBV2 - - 13 TGTGCCAGCAGTAGGGAACGCAATCAGCCCCAGCATTTT CASSRERNQPQHF
TRBJ1-2 TRBV2 - - 14 TGTGCCAGCAGTTATACTCAGGCTAACTATGGCTACACCTTC CASSYTQANYGYTF